The 8 T cell receptor beta chains in this list originate from one sample, sequenced in a study of shared clonotypes between healthy human individuals. The table came from immunoSEQ multiplex PCR; TCRdb's copy has only in-frame clones and leaves some out. The profile shows 2,500,000 or so clones, around 90% of them singletons. The sequencing input was naive CD4+ T cells sorted from blood. Subset in this sample: CD45RA+ positively selected. These receptors were obtained from a young man in good health.

This chain uses TRBV6-5 with TRBJ2-3; D may be TRBD2 (7 bases). V lost 4 bases to trimming and J lost 4 bases, with 12 bases between them. The CDR3 consists of 14 residues. Per the germline V gene, CDR1 is MNHEY and CDR2 is SVGAGI. CDR3 nucleotides: TGTGCCAGCAGTTCCCAGGGGAGGGCAGATACGCAGTATTTT. The encoded protein is CASSSQGRADTQYF.

The V and J genes are TRBV10-3 and TRBJ1-4; D remains ambiguous. CDR3 size: 13 residues. Germline loops: CDR1 ENHRY, CDR2 SYGVKD. V shed 6 bases and J shed 0 bases, with 5 bases lying between them. CDR3 nucleotides: TGTGCCATCAGCGGGACAACTAATGAAAAACTGTTTTTT. Amino acids: CAISGTTNEKLFF.

The genes are TRBV4-1 and TRBJ2-7; 9 positions match TRBD2. Germline V gene data show CDR1 as MGHRA and CDR2 as YSYEKL. V shed 4 bases, J shed 3 bases, and the junction held 22 bases outside the gene matches. CDR3 length equals 20 residues. CDR3 protein: CASSRLWGSGRPRRHYEQYF. DNA of the CDR3: TGCGCCAGCAGCCGCCTCTGGGGAAGCGGGAGGCCTAGACGCCACTACGAGCAGTACTTC.

J is TRBJ1-5 and V is TRBV4-3, with TRBD1 matching 7 bases. Per the germline V gene, CDR1 is LGHNA and CDR2 is YSLEER. V gave up 3 bases and J gave up 1 base; unmatched junction bases: 6. The CDR3 length is 16 residues. CDR3 nucleotides: TGCGCCAGCAGCCAGGATGGGACAGCAAGCAATCAGCCCCAGCATTTT. The encoded protein is CASSQDGTASNQPQHF.

CDR3 amino acids: CASSTPGQTWSYEQYF. DNA of the CDR3: TGTGCCAGCAGCACCCCGGGACAGACGTGGTCCTACGAGCAGTACTTC. The chain uses TRBV7-8 and TRBJ2-7; 7 bases map to TRBD1. The CDR3 is 16 amino acids. Germline CDR1 reads SGHVS; CDR2 reads FQNEAQ. J lost 1 base, V lost 5 bases, and 11 bases had no gene match.

The chain carries TRBV6-6 and TRBJ1-1; no definite D call. In germline, CDR1 is MNHNY, CDR2 SVGAGI (reference sequence). The CDR3 is 14 amino acids. Trimming stripped 4 bases from V and 3 bases from J, with 12 bases between. DNA for the CDR3: TGTGCCAGCAGTTCCTTGCTCGGGGACACTGAAGCTTTCTTT. It translates to CASSSLLGDTEAFF.

A remark on this clone: The same CDR3 arises from other DNA sequences in this sample as well. The rearrangement joins TRBV5-1 to TRBJ2-7, with no clear D. Trimming took 0 bases from V and 4 from J, leaving 5 bases between them. The CDR3 spans 12 residues. Germline lookup yields CDR1 SGHRS and CDR2 YFSETQ. The CDR3 here is CASSLVGYEQYF. DNA of the CDR3: TGCGCCAGCAGCTTGGTAGGGTACGAGCAGTACTTC.

This chain links TRBV7-2 with TRBJ1-4, with TRBD1 identical over 7 bases. The J segment lost 0 bases and the V segment lost 3 bases, leaving 1 base of the junction unmatched. Germline V gene data show CDR1 as SGHTA and CDR2 as FQGNSA. The CDR3 runs to 15 residues. The CDR3 DNA reads TGTGCCAGCAGCTTGACAGGGACAACTAATGAAAAACTGTTTTTT. This translates into CASSLTGTTNEKLFF.